This TCR beta chain emerged from a study of T cell repertoires in cytomegalovirus infection. Looking at the study overall: Shared public TCR beta signatures pointed to both CMV infection and a matching HLA type.

Looked up from germline, CDR1 is SQVTM and CDR2 is ANQGSEA. The length of the CDR3 is 14 residues. V lost 6 bases to trimming and J lost 7 bases; unmatched junction nucleotides: 12. Concerning this clonotype: Its matching antigen is unknown.

One entry per CDR3 protein, called by TCRdb with MiXCR from the reads. The sample lists about 740,000 distinct CDR3 sequences, about 40% seen once, with under 3% in the top ten. Study-wide results and limits: Cumulative public TCR beta family frequency identified carriers of CMV plus the relevant HLA. Within the response measured ex vivo, HLA-C-restricted CMV-specific TCR beta clonotypes were dominant.

The TCR sequence derives from a human donor in good health (CMV status not recorded). Some clones in this sample may be carry-over from other donors' samples. The chain combines TRBV29-1 with TRBJ2-1, with 7 bases fitting TRBD1. Material for sequencing was PBMCs. The CDR3 nucleotides are TGCAGCGTCCGCCGAGGGCAGGGGGATAATGAGCAGTTCTTC. It codes for CSVRRGQGDNEQFF.